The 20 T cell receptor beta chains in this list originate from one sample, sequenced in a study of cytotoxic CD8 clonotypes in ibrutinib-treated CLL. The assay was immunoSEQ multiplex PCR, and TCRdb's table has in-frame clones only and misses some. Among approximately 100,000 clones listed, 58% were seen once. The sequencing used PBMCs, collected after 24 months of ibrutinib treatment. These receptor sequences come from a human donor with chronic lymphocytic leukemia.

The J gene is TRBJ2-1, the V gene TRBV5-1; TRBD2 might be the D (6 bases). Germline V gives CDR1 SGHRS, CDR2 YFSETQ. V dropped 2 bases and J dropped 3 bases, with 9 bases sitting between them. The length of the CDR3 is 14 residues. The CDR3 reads CASSFREVYNEQFF. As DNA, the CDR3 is TGCGCCAGCAGCTTCAGGGAGGTCTACAATGAGCAGTTCTTC.

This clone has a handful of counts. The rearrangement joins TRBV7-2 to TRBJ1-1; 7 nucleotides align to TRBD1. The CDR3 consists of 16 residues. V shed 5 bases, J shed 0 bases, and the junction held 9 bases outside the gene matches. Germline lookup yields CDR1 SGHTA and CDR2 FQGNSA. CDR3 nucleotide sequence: TGTGCCAGCAGCAAATCAGGGGGGGCTTTGAACACTGAAGCTTTCTTT. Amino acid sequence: CASSKSGGALNTEAFF.

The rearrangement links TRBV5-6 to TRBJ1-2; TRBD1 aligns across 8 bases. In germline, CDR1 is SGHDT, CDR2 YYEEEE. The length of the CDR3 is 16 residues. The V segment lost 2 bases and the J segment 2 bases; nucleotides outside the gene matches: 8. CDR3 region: CASSLGKTGGNYGYTF. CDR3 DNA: TGTGCCAGCAGCTTAGGAAAAACAGGGGGGAACTATGGCTACACCTTC.

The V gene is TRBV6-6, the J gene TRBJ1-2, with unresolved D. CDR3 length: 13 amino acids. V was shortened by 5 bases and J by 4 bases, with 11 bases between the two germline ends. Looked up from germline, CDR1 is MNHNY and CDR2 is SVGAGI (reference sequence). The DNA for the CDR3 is TGTGCCAGCAGTATCGGACGGGGCTATGGCTACACCTTC. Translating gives CASSIGRGYGYTF.

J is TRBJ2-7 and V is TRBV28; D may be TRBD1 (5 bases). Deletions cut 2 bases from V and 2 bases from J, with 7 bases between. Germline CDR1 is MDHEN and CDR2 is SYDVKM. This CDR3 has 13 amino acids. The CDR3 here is CASSLAGPYEQYF. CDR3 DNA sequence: TGTGCCAGCAGTTTAGCAGGGCCCTACGAGCAGTACTTC.

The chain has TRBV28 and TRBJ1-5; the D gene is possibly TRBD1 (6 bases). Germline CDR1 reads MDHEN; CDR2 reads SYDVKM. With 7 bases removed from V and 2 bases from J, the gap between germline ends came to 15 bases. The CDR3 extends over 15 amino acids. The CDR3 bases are TGTGCCAGCATTGGGGGCAGGGGAGGCAATCAGCCCCAGCATTTT. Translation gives CASIGGRGGNQPQHF.

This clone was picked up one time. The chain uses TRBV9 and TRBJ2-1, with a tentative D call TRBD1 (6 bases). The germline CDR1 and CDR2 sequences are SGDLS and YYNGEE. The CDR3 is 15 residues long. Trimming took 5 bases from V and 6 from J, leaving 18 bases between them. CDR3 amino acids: CASSPGVVNVNEQFF. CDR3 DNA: TGTGCCAGCAGTCCAGGGGTAGTCAACGTCAATGAGCAGTTCTTC.

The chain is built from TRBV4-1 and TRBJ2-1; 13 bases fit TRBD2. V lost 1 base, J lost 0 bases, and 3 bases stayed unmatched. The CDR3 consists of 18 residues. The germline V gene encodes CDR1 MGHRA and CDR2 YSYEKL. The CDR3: CASSQGTSGGSSYNEQFF. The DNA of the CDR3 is TGCGCCAGCAGCCAAGGGACTAGCGGGGGCAGCTCCTACAATGAGCAGTTCTTC.

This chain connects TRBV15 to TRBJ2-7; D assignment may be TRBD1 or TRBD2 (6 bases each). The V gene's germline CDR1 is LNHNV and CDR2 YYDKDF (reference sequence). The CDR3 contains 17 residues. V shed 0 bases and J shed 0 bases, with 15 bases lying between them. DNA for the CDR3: TGTGCCACCAGCAGAGATTTGACAGGACTAACCTCCTACGAGCAGTACTTC. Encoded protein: CATSRDLTGLTSYEQYF.

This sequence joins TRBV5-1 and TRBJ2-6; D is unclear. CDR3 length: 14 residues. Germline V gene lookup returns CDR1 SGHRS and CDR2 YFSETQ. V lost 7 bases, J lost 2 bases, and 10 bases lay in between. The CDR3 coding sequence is TGCGCCAGCCACCCTGGGGCTGGGGCCAACGTCCTGACTTTC. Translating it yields CASHPGAGANVLTF.

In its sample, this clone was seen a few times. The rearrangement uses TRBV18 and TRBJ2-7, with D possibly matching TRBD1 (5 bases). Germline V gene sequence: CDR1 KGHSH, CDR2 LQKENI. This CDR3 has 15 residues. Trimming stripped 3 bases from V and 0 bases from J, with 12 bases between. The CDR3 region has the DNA TGTGCCAGCTCACCGCAGAGCGACAGCTCCTACGAGCAGTACTTC. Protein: CASSPQSDSSYEQYF.

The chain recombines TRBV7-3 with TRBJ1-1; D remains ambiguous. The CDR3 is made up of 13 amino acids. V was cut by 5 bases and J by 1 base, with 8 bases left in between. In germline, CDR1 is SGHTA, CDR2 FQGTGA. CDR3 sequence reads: CASSAGRNTEAFF. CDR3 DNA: TGTGCCAGCAGCGCAGGAAGGAACACTGAAGCTTTCTTT.

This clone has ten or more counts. This chain's CDR3 is CAWEGQGSGNSPLHF. The CDR3 region has the DNA TGTGCCTGGGAAGGACAGGGGAGTGGCAATTCACCCCTCCACTTT. The chain couples TRBV30 to TRBJ1-6; 9 positions agree with TRBD1. This CDR3 has 15 amino acids. Germline-derived CDR1 and CDR2 are GTSNPN and SVGIG (reference sequence). J was trimmed by 7 bases and V by 5 bases; bases with no gene match: 9.

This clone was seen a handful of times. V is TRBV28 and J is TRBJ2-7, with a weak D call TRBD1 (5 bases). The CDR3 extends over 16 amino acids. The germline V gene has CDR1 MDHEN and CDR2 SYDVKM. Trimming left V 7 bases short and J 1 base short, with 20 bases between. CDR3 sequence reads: CASKAFDPTGSYEQYF. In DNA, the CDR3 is TGTGCCAGCAAAGCTTTCGACCCAACAGGTTCCTACGAGCAGTACTTC. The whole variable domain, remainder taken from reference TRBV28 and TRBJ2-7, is DVKVTQSSRYLVKRTGEKVFLECVQDMDHENMFWYRQDPGLGLRLIYFSYDVKMKEKGDIPEGYSVSREKKERFSLILESASTNQTSMYLCASKAFDPTGSYEQYFGPGTRLTVT.

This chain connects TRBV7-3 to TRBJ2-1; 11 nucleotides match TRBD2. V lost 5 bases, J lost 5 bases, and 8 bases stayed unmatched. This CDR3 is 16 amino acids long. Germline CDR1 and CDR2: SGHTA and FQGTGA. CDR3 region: CASSINPGLADNEQFF. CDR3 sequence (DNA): TGTGCCAGCAGCATTAACCCGGGACTAGCGGACAATGAGCAGTTCTTC. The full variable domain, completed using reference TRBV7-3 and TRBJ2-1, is GAGVSQTPSNKVTEKGKYVELRCDPISGHTALYWYRQSLGQGPEFLIYFQGTGAADDSGLPNDRFFAVRPEGSVSTLKIQRTERGDSAVYLCASSINPGLADNEQFFGPGTRLTVL.

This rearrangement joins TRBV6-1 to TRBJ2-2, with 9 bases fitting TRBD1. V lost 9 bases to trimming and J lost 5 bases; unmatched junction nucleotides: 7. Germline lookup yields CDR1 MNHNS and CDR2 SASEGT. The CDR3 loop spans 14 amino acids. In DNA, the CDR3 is TGTGCCAGTTCGTGGACAGGGGATACCGGGGAGCTGTTTTTT. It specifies CASSWTGDTGELFF.

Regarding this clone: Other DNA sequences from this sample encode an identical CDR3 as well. The CDR3 spells CASSLALGETQYF. The CDR3 nucleotides read TGTGCCAGCAGCTTGGCCCTCGGCGAGACCCAGTACTTC. The chain links TRBV5-4 to TRBJ2-5, with no clear D. This CDR3 spans 13 amino acids. CDR1 is SGHNT and CDR2 is YYREEE in the germline V gene (reference sequence). Between the trimmed V and J ends, which lost 0 bases and 5 bases, there was a span of 8 bases.

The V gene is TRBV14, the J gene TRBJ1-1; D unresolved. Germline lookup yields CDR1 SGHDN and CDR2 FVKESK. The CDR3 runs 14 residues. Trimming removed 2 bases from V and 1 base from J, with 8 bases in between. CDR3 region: CASSQIGRNTEAFF. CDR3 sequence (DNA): TGTGCCAGCAGCCAAATTGGGCGGAACACTGAAGCTTTCTTT.

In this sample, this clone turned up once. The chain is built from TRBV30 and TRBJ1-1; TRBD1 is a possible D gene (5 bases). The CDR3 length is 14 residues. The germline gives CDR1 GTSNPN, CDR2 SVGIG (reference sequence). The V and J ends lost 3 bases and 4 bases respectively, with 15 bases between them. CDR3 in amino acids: CAWRKNGGFTEAFF. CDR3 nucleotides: TGTGCCTGGAGGAAGAATGGGGGATTCACTGAAGCTTTCTTT.

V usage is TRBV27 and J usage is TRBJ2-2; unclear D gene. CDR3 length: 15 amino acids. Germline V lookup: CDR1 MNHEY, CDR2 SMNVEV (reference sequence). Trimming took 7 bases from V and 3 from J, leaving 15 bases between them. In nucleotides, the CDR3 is TGTGCCAGCATGATGGGTGATCGTGACACCGGGGAGCTGTTTTTT. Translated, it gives CASMMGDRDTGELFF.